The rows below give T cell receptor beta chains drawn from one sample of a study of blood T cells in healthy people across ages. TCRdb redid the calling of the 5' RACE reads with MiXCR, one entry per CDR3 protein. The sample lists around 1,700,000 distinct CDR3 sequences; roughly 27% were seen once. Specimen: blood. These TCRs come from a woman aged 30 to 39 in good health. The CDR3 runs from the conserved cysteine through the conserved F or W. D genes are given only for firm matches. Rows may omit the clone size; those that give it use once, few, many or a size class.

d_call,j_call,clone_size,v_call,cdr3_nt,cdr3_aa
TRBD2,TRBJ2-1,.,TRBV29-1,TGCAGCGTTGCAAAGGGTTCGGTGACAGCGGGGGATGAGCAGTTCTTC,CSVAKGSVTAGDEQFF
TRBD2,TRBJ2-3,.,TRBV4-2,TGTGCCAGCAGCCAACGTGGTCCTAGTAGGACTAGCGGGGGGCCAGATACGCAGTATTTT,CASSQRGPSRTSGGPDTQYF
.,TRBJ1-6,.,TRBV6-1,TGTGCCAGCAGAGCCGGGGCAGGAGTTTTTTCACCCCTCCACTTT,CASRAGAGVFSPLHF
.,TRBJ1-5,.,TRBV20-1,TGCAGTGCGAGCAGAACCCTTGGCAATCAGCCCCAGCATTTT,CSASRTLGNQPQHF
.,TRBJ1-1,.,TRBV14,TGTGCCAGCAGCCAACTAGACAGTCCACTAAACACTGAAGCTTTCTTT,CASSQLDSPLNTEAFF
TRBD1,TRBJ2-1,many,TRBV12-3/TRBV12-4,TGTGCCAGCACCTTCGACAGGGAAGACAATGAGCAGTTCTTC,CASTFDREDNEQFF
TRBD1,TRBJ2-1,.,TRBV7-2,TGTGCCGGCAGCCTCTTTGGGACAGGGTATGAGAATGAGCAGTTCTTC,CAGSLFGTGYENEQFF
.,TRBJ2-7,.,TRBV6-5,TGTGCCAGCAGGGTCGACGGGACCTACGAGCAGTACTTC,CASRVDGTYEQYF
.,TRBJ2-2,.,TRBV6-5,TGTGCCAGCAGTTCAGTTACCCCCGGGGAGCTGTTTTTT,CASSSVTPGELFF
.,TRBJ2-5,.,TRBV4-3,TGCGCCAGCAGCCAAGACGTGGGGAGAGGAGAGACCCAGTACTTC,CASSQDVGRGETQYF
.,TRBJ2-2,.,TRBV6-5,TGTGCCAGCAGCCTAACACAGAACACCGGGGAGCTGTTTTTT,CASSLTQNTGELFF
.,TRBJ2-7,many,TRBV7-2,TGTGCCAGCAGCACAGCCCCCTACGAGCAGTACTTC,CASSTAPYEQYF
TRBD2,TRBJ2-7,.,TRBV25-1,TGTGCCAGCAGTGAGGGTGGACTAGTTGGCTACGAGCAGTACTTC,CASSEGGLVGYEQYF
.,TRBJ2-7,few,TRBV15,TGTGCCACCAGCAGAGAGGGGGCCCTACGCGAGCAGTACTTC,CATSREGALREQYF
.,TRBJ1-6,once,TRBV6-5,TGTGCCAGCACCAAACAGGGTTACGGATCACCCCTCCACTTT,CASTKQGYGSPLHF
.,TRBJ2-5,.,TRBV10-2,TGCGCCAGCAGGGAGAGCGGCAGAGCGGCCCAGTACTTC,CASRESGRAAQYF
.,TRBJ1-5,few,TRBV5-5,TGTGCCAGCAGCCAGGCTAAGGGCAATCAGCCCCAGCATTTT,CASSQAKGNQPQHF
.,TRBJ2-7,many,TRBV10-3,TGTGCCATCAGGACAGAGGAGTCCTACGAGCAGTACTTC,CAIRTEESYEQYF
.,TRBJ1-5,few,TRBV28,TGTGCCAGCGCTTGGGCGGACAATCAGCCCCAGCATTTT,CASAWADNQPQHF
TRBD1,TRBJ1-5,few,TRBV15,TGTGCCACATCACAGGGGAGCAGTCAGCCCCAGCATTTT,CATSQGSSQPQHF
.,TRBJ2-3,.,TRBV29-1,TGCAGCGTTGATGACGAGAGCGCAGATACGCAGTATTTT,CSVDDESADTQYF
.,TRBJ2-4,.,TRBV5-4,TGTGCAGGACGGGGCCTCACCAAAAGTCCGGGCATTCAGTACTTC,CAGRGLTKSPGIQYF
TRBD2,TRBJ2-5,.,TRBV15,TGTACCACCAGCAGATTACTAGCGTCACGGGGCGGACAAGAGACCCAGTACTTC,CTTSRLLASRGGQETQYF
.,TRBJ2-3,many,TRBV20-1,TGCAGCGGGCGACCTAGTTTGAATACGCAGTATTTT,CSGRPSLNTQYF
.,TRBJ2-1,few,TRBV7-2,TGTGCCAGCAGCGCCCACGGACAGATCAATGAGCAGTTCTTC,CASSAHGQINEQFF
.,TRBJ2-3,.,TRBV6-4,TGTGCCAGCAGTGACGATGATTGTTATAGACCGCAGTATTTT,CASSDDDCYRPQYF
.,TRBJ1-2,many,TRBV29-1,TGCAGCGTTGAAGATGCGGCCTATGGCTACACCTTC,CSVEDAAYGYTF
TRBD2,TRBJ2-1,.,TRBV4-1,TGCGCCAGCAGCCACCGACTAGCGGGGCAGATCTCCTACAATGGGCAGTTCTTC,CASSHRLAGQISYNGQFF
TRBD1,TRBJ2-6,.,TRBV19,TGTGCCAGTAGTGGGACAGAGCCCCCTGGGGCCAACGTCCTGACTTTC,CASSGTEPPGANVLTF
TRBD1,TRBJ1-4,few,TRBV5-6,TGTGCCAGCAGCTTCAGGACAGGGGGCTTTCGGAGTGAAAAACTGTTTTTT,CASSFRTGGFRSEKLFF
TRBD1,TRBJ2-3,.,TRBV29-1,TGCAGCGGCTTCGCAGGGGGAGATACGCAGTATTTT,CSGFAGGDTQYF
TRBD1,TRBJ2-3,.,TRBV7-2,TGTGCCAGCAGCTTGGGAAGGACAGGTACGCAGTATTTT,CASSLGRTGTQYF
TRBD1,TRBJ2-5,few,TRBV6-5,TGTGCCAGCAGTTATCCCGGACAGGGGGGAGAGACCCAGTACTTC,CASSYPGQGGETQYF
TRBD1,TRBJ2-1,few,TRBV12-5,TGTGCTAGTGGTTTGGCCACAGGGGGTTCCTACAATGAGCAGTTCTTC,CASGLATGGSYNEQFF
TRBD2,TRBJ2-7,few,TRBV6-6,TGTGCCAGCAGTTACTCGACGAGCGGGAACCCAACCGGGCAGTACTTC,CASSYSTSGNPTGQYF
TRBD2,TRBJ2-3,few,TRBV7-6,TGTGCCAGCAGCCCCCTTCTAGCGGCAGATACGCAGTATTTT,CASSPLLAADTQYF
TRBD1,TRBJ2-3,few,TRBV5-1,TGCGCCAGCAGCCCCGGGACAGCCGCAGATACGCAGTATTTT,CASSPGTAADTQYF
.,TRBJ2-5,.,TRBV5-6,TGTGCCAGCAGCGAGACAGGCGGCCCTAAAGAGACCCAGTACTTC,CASSETGGPKETQYF
.,TRBJ1-1,few,TRBV5-6,TGTGCCAGCAGCCAACCGACGGGGGTTGGTCGGGCGACTGAAGCTTTCTTT,CASSQPTGVGRATEAFF
.,TRBJ1-3,.,TRBV29-1,TGCAGCGGATCTAAGGGGGTAATTGGTGGAAACACCATATATTTT,CSGSKGVIGGNTIYF
.,TRBJ2-1,few,TRBV20-1,TGCAGTGCTAGGACGCCCCAGACACGGGAATTCTACAATGAGCAGTTCTTC,CSARTPQTREFYNEQFF
.,TRBJ1-2,.,TRBV2,TGTGCCAGCAGTGAAGGCCTCCTAAACTATGGCTACACCTTC,CASSEGLLNYGYTF
.,TRBJ2-5,.,TRBV5-1,TGCGCCAGCAGCTGGGGGCCAGGCCTGGGAGAGACCCAGTACTTC,CASSWGPGLGETQYF
.,TRBJ1-5,.,TRBV28,TGTGCCAGCAGTTTTGTCGTGAGACAGCCCCAGCATTTT,CASSFVVRQPQHF
.,TRBJ1-4,few,TRBV3-1,TGTGCCAGCAGCCAAAGGATTACTAATGAAAAACTGTTTTTT,CASSQRITNEKLFF
.,TRBJ2-7,few,TRBV2,TGTGCCAGCACGGCCCTGAGGAGGGACGAGCAGTACTTC,CASTALRRDEQYF
.,TRBJ2-7,many,TRBV6-6,TGTGCCAGCAGTTTCACCTCCGGGACACCAAGGTACGAGCAGTACTTC,CASSFTSGTPRYEQYF
.,TRBJ2-1,.,TRBV7-2,TGTGCCAGCAGCCCCCGTAGCATTTCATCCTACAATGAGCAGTTCTTC,CASSPRSISSYNEQFF
TRBD2,TRBJ2-3,.,TRBV6-2/TRBV6-3,TGTGCCAGCATAGCGGGGGGCGGAAGGACAGATACGCAGTATTTT,CASIAGGGRTDTQYF
.,TRBJ1-3,few,TRBV11-2,TGTGCCAGCAGTTTAGAGGGAGTCTCTGGAAACACCATATATTTT,CASSLEGVSGNTIYF
TRBD2,TRBJ2-1,few,TRBV6-5,TGTGCCAGCAGTTCTTCCTCTAACAGGGGCCCTAGCGGGAGCCTCTCCTACAATGAGCAGTTCTTC,CASSSSSNRGPSGSLSYNEQFF
.,TRBJ1-1,few,TRBV12-3/TRBV12-4,TGTGCCAGCACCCTAGACAGCGACACTGAAGCTTTCTTT,CASTLDSDTEAFF